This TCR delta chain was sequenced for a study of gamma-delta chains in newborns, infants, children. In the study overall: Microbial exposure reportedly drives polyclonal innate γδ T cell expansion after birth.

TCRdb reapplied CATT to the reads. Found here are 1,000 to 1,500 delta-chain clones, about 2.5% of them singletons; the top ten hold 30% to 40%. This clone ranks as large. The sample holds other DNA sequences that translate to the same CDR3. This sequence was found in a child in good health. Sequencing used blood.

CDR3 nucleotide sequence: TGTGCCTGTGACACCGTTCAGGGGGATCCCAAGGGCACCGATAAACTCATCTTT. It specifies CACDTVQGDPKGTDKLIF. The genes are TRDV2 and TRDJ1, with TRDD3 matching over 7 bases. The CDR3 length is 18 residues. CDR1 GEAIGNYY and CDR2 EKD come from the germline V gene. Germline trimming cut 0 bases from V and 1 base from J; bases unmatched to any gene: 13.